This T cell receptor beta chain was captured in a study of CD8 T cells in Susac syndrome. RNA amounts of roughly 0.5 to 1 ug underwent reverse transcription with random hexamers. One entry per CDR3 protein results from TCRdb running MiXCR on the immunoSEQ multiplex PCR reads. Of tens of thousands of distinct CDR3 sequences in the sample, 85% to 95% are singletons; the top ten hold 0.45%. Findings and caveats of the study: The study found that Susac CD8+ clonal expansion peaked in TEMRA cells and active patients.

Between the trimmed V and J ends, which lost 1 base and 5 bases, there was a span of 11 bases. CDR3 length: 14 amino acids. Germline loops: CDR1 SEHNR, CDR2 FQNEAQ (reference sequence). A word on this clonotype: The antigen is not known.

The source of this sequence is a human donor with Susac syndrome. Material for sequencing was CD8+ T cells from PBMCs. The chain recombines TRBV7-9 with TRBJ1-1; possible D gene TRBD1, 6 bases. The CDR3 protein is CASSLVEGVTEAFF. DNA of the CDR3: TGTGCCAGCAGCTTAGTCGAGGGGGTTACTGAAGCTTTCTTT.